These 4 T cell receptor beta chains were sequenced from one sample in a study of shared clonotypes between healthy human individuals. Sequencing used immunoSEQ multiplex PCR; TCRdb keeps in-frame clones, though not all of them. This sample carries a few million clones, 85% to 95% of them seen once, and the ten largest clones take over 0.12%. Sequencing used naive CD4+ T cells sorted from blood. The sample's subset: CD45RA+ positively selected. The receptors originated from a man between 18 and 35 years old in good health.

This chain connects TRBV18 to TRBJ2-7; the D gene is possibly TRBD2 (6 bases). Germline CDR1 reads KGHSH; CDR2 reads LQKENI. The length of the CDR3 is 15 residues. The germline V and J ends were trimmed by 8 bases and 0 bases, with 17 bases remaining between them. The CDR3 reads CASRYGDSPSYEQYF. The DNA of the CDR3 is TGTGCCAGCCGATATGGGGACTCTCCCTCCTACGAGCAGTACTTC.

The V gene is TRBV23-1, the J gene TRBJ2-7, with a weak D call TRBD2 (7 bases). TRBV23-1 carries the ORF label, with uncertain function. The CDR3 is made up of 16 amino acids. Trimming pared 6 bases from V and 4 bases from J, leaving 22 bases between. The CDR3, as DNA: TGCGCCAGCAGCCGATGGGGGGGCGATTTTCCGTACGAGCAGTACTTC. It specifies CASSRWGGDFPYEQYF.

CDR3 region: CASIDRRTSATGELFF. The CDR3 DNA reads TGTGCCAGCATCGACCGCAGGACTAGCGCGACCGGGGAGCTGTTTTTT. J is TRBJ2-2 and V is TRBV6-6; 9 bases are shared with TRBD2. The length of the CDR3 is 16 residues. The J segment lost 5 bases and the V segment lost 7 bases, leaving 11 bases of the junction unmatched. Germline CDR1 is MNHNY and CDR2 is SVGAGI (reference sequence).

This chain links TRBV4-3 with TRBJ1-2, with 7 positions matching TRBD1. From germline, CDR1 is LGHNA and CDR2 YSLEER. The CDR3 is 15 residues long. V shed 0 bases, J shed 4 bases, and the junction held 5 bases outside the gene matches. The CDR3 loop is CASSQDHRGSYGYTF. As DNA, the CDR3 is TGCGCCAGCAGCCAAGATCACAGGGGATCCTATGGCTACACCTTC.